These 21 T cell receptor beta chains were all obtained from the same sample, sequenced in a study of beta chain features in type 1 diabetes. Study-wide results and caveats: Among patients with Type 1 diabetes, TCRB CDR3s were moderately but significantly shorter in every one of the four CD4+ subsets.

For these TCRs, the target antigens are not known. Every isolated RNA sample was fully reverse transcribed, so sequencing captured expressed TCRB transcripts. The protocol was immunoSEQ multiplex PCR, while the TCRdb copy is restricted to in-frame clones and leaves out a portion. The sample gives about 170,000 clones, 6% to 9% of which show up once; 0.5% is in the top ten. The specimen was central memory CD4+ T cells from blood. All receptors derive from a man in his late teens or twenties with type 1 diabetes.

The chain employs TRBV28 and TRBJ2-7; 11 bases map to TRBD1. CDR1 is MDHEN, CDR2 SYDVKM, per germline. The CDR3 totals 15 residues. V gave up 4 bases and J gave up 2 bases; unmatched junction bases: 4. The CDR3 DNA is TGTGCCAGCAGTTGGAGGGGACAGGGGGCCTACGAGCAGTACTTC. Translated: CASSWRGQGAYEQYF.

In its sample, this clone was seen a few times. The chain joins TRBV5-1 to TRBJ1-1, with a weak D call TRBD1 (6 bases). Germline V lookup: CDR1 SGHRS, CDR2 YFSETQ. The V end was cut by 2 bases, the J end by 1 base, with 12 bases between. The CDR3 is 15 amino acids. CDR3 sequence reads: CASSLDGRGNTEAFF. CDR3 DNA: TGCGCCAGCAGCTTAGACGGCAGGGGGAACACTGAAGCTTTCTTT. Together with reference TRBV5-1 and TRBJ1-1, the CDR3 gives the full variable domain: KAGVTQTPRYLIKTRGQQVTLSCSPISGHRSVSWYQQTPGQGLQFLFEYFSETQRNKGNFPGRFSGRQFSNSRSEMNVSTLELGDSALYLCASSLDGRGNTEAFFGQGTRLTVV.

The chain has TRBV5-1 and TRBJ2-7, with TRBD2 matching over 7 bases. Per germline, CDR1 SGHRS and CDR2 YFSETQ. The V segment lost 1 base and the J segment 6 bases; nucleotides outside the gene matches: 13. This CDR3 spans 16 amino acids. Written as DNA, the CDR3 is TGCGCCAGCAGCTTGCTTGGTCTTGGGTCGGGAGGCGAGCAGTACTTC. This translates into CASSLLGLGSGGEQYF.

The table lists this clone with a few counts. V gene TRBV5-6 combines with J gene TRBJ2-1, with D perhaps matching TRBD2 (6 bases). V lost 5 bases and J lost 8, with 26 bases in between. Germline V lookup: CDR1 SGHDT, CDR2 YYEEEE. CDR3 length: 17 amino acids. In nucleotides, the CDR3 is TGTGCCAGCAGGTCAGTTGCGGGGAGCTGGGGGATCGATGAGCAGTTCTTC. The encoded protein is CASRSVAGSWGIDEQFF.

This clone was counted only a few times. This chain joins TRBV18 and TRBJ2-5, with D unclear. V dropped 2 bases and J dropped 5 bases, with 12 bases sitting between them. Germline V lookup: CDR1 KGHSH, CDR2 LQKENI. This CDR3 has 14 amino acids. CDR3 sequence: CASSPEFSRETQYF. The CDR3 nucleotides are TGTGCCAGCTCACCAGAATTTTCCAGGGAGACCCAGTACTTC.

This clone was observed a handful of times. The genes are TRBV4-3 and TRBJ2-3, with D uncertain. Germline V gives CDR1 LGHNA, CDR2 YSLEER. Trimming took off 4 bases at V and 2 bases at J, with 31 bases between the two ends. CDR3 length: 21 amino acids. The CDR3 bases are TGCGCCAGCAGCCGAGAACCCCCCTTCAGCCCCGACTTATTACACACAGATACGCAGTATTTT. Its protein is CASSREPPFSPDLLHTDTQYF.

The chain carries TRBV5-4 and TRBJ1-1; D may be TRBD1 (5 bases). V was trimmed by 3 bases and J by 1 base, leaving 13 bases between them. CDR1 and CDR2 (germline): SGHNT, YYREEE (reference sequence). The CDR3 extends over 15 amino acids. The CDR3 region is CASSSGGVTNTEAFF. The CDR3 DNA reads as TGTGCCAGCAGCTCGGGGGGGGTTACGAACACTGAAGCTTTCTTT.

This clone was seen only a few times. The CDR3 sequence is CASSLGAGAQETQYF. As DNA, the CDR3 is TGTGCCAGCAGCTTGGGAGCGGGGGCTCAAGAGACCCAGTACTTC. The V and J genes are TRBV5-4 and TRBJ2-5; the match to TRBD2 covers 8 bases. Per germline, CDR1 SGHNT and CDR2 YYREEE (reference sequence). V lost 0 bases, J lost 2 bases, and 3 bases stayed unmatched. There are 15 residues in the CDR3. Using reference TRBV5-4 and TRBJ2-5 for the parts outside the CDR3, the full variable domain is ETGVTQSPTHLIKTRGQQVTLRCSSQSGHNTVSWYQQALGQGPQFIFQYYREEENGRGNFPPRFSGLQFPNYSSELNVNALELDDSALYLCASSLGAGAQETQYFGPGTRLLVL.

The CDR3 DNA reads TGCAGCGTAGCCGGGACTATCCTCTACAATGAGCAGTTCTTC. It yields the protein CSVAGTILYNEQFF. The chain carries TRBV29-1 and TRBJ2-1; 7 bases are shared with TRBD2. This CDR3 is 14 amino acids long. The V gene's germline CDR1 is SQVTM and CDR2 ANQGSEA. After removal of 6 bases from V and 3 bases from J, the junction contained 8 bases not matched to a gene.

The CDR3 protein is CASSPRGRLAETQYF. The CDR3 nucleotides are TGTGCCAGCAGCCCCAGGGGGCGCCTGGCAGAGACCCAGTACTTC. The chain combines TRBV27 with TRBJ2-5, with 8 positions matching TRBD1. The junction had 10 bases not matched to a gene; V was cut back by 6 bases and J by 4 bases. The CDR3 length is 15 residues. Germline V gives CDR1 MNHEY, CDR2 SMNVEV (reference sequence).

This clone has ten or more counts. The genes are TRBV2 and TRBJ2-1; a weak D match, TRBD2 (5 bases). There are 14 residues in the CDR3. Germline loops: CDR1 SNHLY, CDR2 FYNNEI. Trimming took 5 bases from V and 6 from J, leaving 14 bases between them. The CDR3 DNA is TGTGCCAGCAGTACTTTCGGGGTCATCAATGAGCAGTTCTTC. Translating it yields CASSTFGVINEQFF.

This clone was seen only a few times. The chain uses TRBV5-1 and TRBJ2-2; TRBD1 agrees at 9 bases. Per germline, CDR1 SGHRS and CDR2 YFSETQ. Losses at the gene ends were 5 bases for V and 5 bases for J; bases not matched to a gene: 10. CDR3 size: 16 residues. CDR3 protein: CASSWDRVELTGELFF. As DNA, the CDR3 is TGCGCCAGCAGTTGGGACAGGGTTGAGTTGACCGGGGAGCTGTTTTTT.

This chain connects TRBV7-9 to TRBJ2-7; D is undetermined. The CDR3 runs 15 residues. Germline V gives CDR1 SEHNR, CDR2 FQNEAQ (reference sequence). The V and J ends lost 5 bases and 3 bases respectively, with 17 bases between them. The CDR3 DNA is TGTGCCAGCAGCGTTAGTCCTTTCACGGGCTACGAGCAGTACTTC. Its protein is CASSVSPFTGYEQYF.

The rearrangement uses TRBV6-5 and TRBJ1-5; D is ambiguous. The germline V gene encodes CDR1 MNHEY and CDR2 SVGAGI. The CDR3 has 15 amino acids. V was cut by 4 bases and J by 2 bases, with 12 bases left in between. The CDR3 DNA sequence: TGTGCCAGCAGTTTAAACTTCAACGGCAATCAGCCCCAGCATTTT. Protein sequence: CASSLNFNGNQPQHF.

V and J are TRBV7-8 and TRBJ1-1; TRBD1 aligns across 9 bases. CDR1 and CDR2 from the germline V gene are SGHVS and FQNEAQ. The CDR3 is made up of 14 amino acids. V was pared by 5 bases and J by 3 bases, with 4 bases of the junction left unmatched. In nucleotides, the CDR3 is TGTGCCAGCAGCCCACGGGACAGGGACACTGAAGCTTTCTTT. As protein: CASSPRDRDTEAFF.

This clone showed up just a few times. The identical CDR3 is also encoded by other nucleotide sequences in the sample. The rearrangement uses TRBV5-1 and TRBJ2-7, with 7 nucleotides matching TRBD1. The CDR3 covers 13 residues. The ends lost 2 bases at V and 3 bases at J; junction bases unmatched: 2. CDR1 and CDR2 (germline): SGHRS, YFSETQ. CDR3 loop: CASSFGTVYEQYF. In DNA form, the CDR3 reads TGCGCCAGCAGCTTCGGGACAGTCTACGAGCAGTACTTC. The full variable domain, rest sourced from reference TRBV5-1 and TRBJ2-7, is KAGVTQTPRYLIKTRGQQVTLSCSPISGHRSVSWYQQTPGQGLQFLFEYFSETQRNKGNFPGRFSGRQFSNSRSEMNVSTLELGDSALYLCASSFGTVYEQYFGPGTRLTVT.

V and J are TRBV2 and TRBJ2-5; D is ambiguous. Trimming removed 5 bases from V and 5 bases from J, with 9 bases in between. CDR1 is SNHLY and CDR2 is FYNNEI in the germline V gene. CDR3 length: 12 amino acids. The CDR3 loop is CASSLFPETQYF. The CDR3 DNA is TGTGCCAGCAGTCTATTTCCGGAGACCCAGTACTTC. The complete variable domain, with remaining parts taken from reference TRBV2 and TRBJ2-5, reads EPEVTQTPSHQVTQMGQEVILRCVPISNHLYFYWYRQILGQKVEFLVSFYNNEISEKSEIFDDQFSVERPDGSNFTLKIRSTKLEDSAMYFCASSLFPETQYFGPGTRLLVL.

This clone showed up just a few times. The chain couples TRBV27 to TRBJ1-2; no clear D. The germline gives CDR1 MNHEY, CDR2 SMNVEV (reference sequence). This CDR3 is 14 amino acids long. The V end was cut by 0 bases, the J end by 5 bases, with 10 bases between. The chain's CDR3 is CASSLSRGEYGYTF. The CDR3 DNA sequence: TGTGCCAGCAGTTTATCCCGCGGGGAATATGGCTACACCTTC.

This clone showed up just a few times. Other DNA sequences of this sample code for an identical CDR3. V gene TRBV4-3 combines with J gene TRBJ1-1, with D perhaps TRBD1 (5 bases). This CDR3 has 16 amino acids. Germline V gene data show CDR1 as LGHNA and CDR2 as YSLEER. V was trimmed by 0 bases and J by 1 base, leaving 12 bases between them. This chain's CDR3 is CASSQDPQGGNTEAFF. Written as DNA, the CDR3 is TGCGCCAGCAGCCAAGACCCCCAGGGTGGGAACACTGAAGCTTTCTTT.

The chain employs TRBV30 and TRBJ1-2; the match to TRBD1 covers 9 bases. CDR3 length equals 13 residues. The J segment lost 2 bases and the V segment lost 5 bases, leaving 3 bases of the junction unmatched. Germline CDR1 reads GTSNPN; CDR2 reads SVGIG (reference sequence). The DNA for the CDR3 is TGTGCCTGGGGGACAGGGAGAAACTATGGCTACACCTTC. This gives the protein CAWGTGRNYGYTF.

This clone was detected only a few times. The chain combines TRBV29-1 with TRBJ1-5; 8 bases are a match to TRBD1. V lost 6 bases, J lost 1 base, and 5 bases stayed unmatched. The CDR3 runs 14 residues. Germline V gene data show CDR1 as SQVTM and CDR2 as ANQGSEA. Here the CDR3 reads CSVAQGGSNQPQHF. The CDR3 bases are TGCAGCGTCGCACAGGGGGGCAGCAATCAGCCCCAGCATTTT.